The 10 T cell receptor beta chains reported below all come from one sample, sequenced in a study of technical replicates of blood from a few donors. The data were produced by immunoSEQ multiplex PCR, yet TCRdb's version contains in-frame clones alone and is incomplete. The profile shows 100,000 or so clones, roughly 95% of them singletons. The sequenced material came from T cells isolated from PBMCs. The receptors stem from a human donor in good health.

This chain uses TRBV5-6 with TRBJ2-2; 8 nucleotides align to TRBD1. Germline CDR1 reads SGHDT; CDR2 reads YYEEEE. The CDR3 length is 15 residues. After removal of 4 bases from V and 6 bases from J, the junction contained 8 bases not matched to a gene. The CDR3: CASSRTTGESGELFF. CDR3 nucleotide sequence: TGTGCCAGCAGCCGAACGACAGGGGAGTCCGGGGAGCTGTTTTTT.

This CDR3 reads CASSESQGWNEQYF. CDR3 DNA sequence: TGTGCCAGCAGTGAATCGCAGGGGTGGAACGAGCAGTACTTC. This chain links TRBV6-1 with TRBJ2-7, with D maybe TRBD1 (6 bases). Germline CDR1 and CDR2: MNHNS and SASEGT. V lost 2 bases and J lost 5, with 13 bases in between. CDR3 length equals 14 residues.

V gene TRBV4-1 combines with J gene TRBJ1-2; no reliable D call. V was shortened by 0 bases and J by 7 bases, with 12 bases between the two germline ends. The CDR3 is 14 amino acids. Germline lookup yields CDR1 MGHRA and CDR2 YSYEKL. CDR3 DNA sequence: TGCGCCAGCAGCCAAGATAAGGGAGGGATTGGCTACACCTTC. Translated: CASSQDKGGIGYTF.

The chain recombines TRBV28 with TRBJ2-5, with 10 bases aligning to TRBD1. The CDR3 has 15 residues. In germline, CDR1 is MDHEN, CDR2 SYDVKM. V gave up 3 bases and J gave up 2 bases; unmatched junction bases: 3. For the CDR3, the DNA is TGTGCCAGCAGTTTTAGGACAGGGGGGCAAGAGACCCAGTACTTC. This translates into CASSFRTGGQETQYF.

In DNA form, the CDR3 reads TGTGCCAGCAGTGGGTTAGGGAGATCTCGTCAGCCCCAGCATTTT. It yields the protein CASSGLGRSRQPQHF. This sequence joins TRBV6-1 and TRBJ1-5; D remains ambiguous. Deletions cut 4 bases from V and 6 bases from J, with 16 bases between. CDR3 length: 15 amino acids. Per germline, CDR1 MNHNS and CDR2 SASEGT.

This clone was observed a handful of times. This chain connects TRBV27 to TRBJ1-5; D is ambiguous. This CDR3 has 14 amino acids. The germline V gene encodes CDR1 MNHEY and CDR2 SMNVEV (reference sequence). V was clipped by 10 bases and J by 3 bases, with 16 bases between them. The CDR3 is CATSTRSTNQPQHF. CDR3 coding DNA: TGTGCCACCTCGACGAGGTCTACCAATCAGCCCCAGCATTTT.

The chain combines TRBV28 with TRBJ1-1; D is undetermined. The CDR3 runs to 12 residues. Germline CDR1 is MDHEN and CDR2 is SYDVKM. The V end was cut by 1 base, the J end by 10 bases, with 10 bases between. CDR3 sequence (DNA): TGTGCCAGCAGTTTATCAAGCAAACGAGCTTTCTTT. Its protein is CASSLSSKRAFF.

The CDR3 DNA is TGTGCCAGCAGCTCAAGGGGAGGGAACTATGGCTACACCTTC. Amino acids: CASSSRGGNYGYTF. This rearrangement joins TRBV5-4 to TRBJ1-2, with D tentatively TRBD1 (5 bases). V lost 3 bases to trimming and J lost 2 bases, with 11 bases between them. The CDR3 is made up of 14 amino acids. Germline V gene data show CDR1 as SGHNT and CDR2 as YYREEE (reference sequence).

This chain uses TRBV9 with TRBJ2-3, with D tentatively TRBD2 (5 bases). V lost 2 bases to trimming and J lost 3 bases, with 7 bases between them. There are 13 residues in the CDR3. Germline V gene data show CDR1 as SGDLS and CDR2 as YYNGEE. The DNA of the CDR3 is TGTGCCAGCAGCGTCGGGATTACAGATACGCAGTATTTT. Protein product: CASSVGITDTQYF.

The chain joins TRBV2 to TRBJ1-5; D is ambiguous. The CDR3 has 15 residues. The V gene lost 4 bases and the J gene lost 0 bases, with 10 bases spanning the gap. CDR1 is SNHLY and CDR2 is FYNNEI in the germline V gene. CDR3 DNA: TGTGCCAGCAGTGCGAGGCAGTATAGCAATCAGCCCCAGCATTTT. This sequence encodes CASSARQYSNQPQHF.